This TCR beta chain derives from a study of T-cell reconstitution after alpha-beta-depleted transplantation in children. Using unique molecular identifiers, the investigators prepared the TCRbeta library. TCRdb reprocessed the PCR reads with MiXCR, giving one entry per CDR3 protein. The sample includes approximately 91,000 distinct CDR3 sequences, roughly 8.4% of them seen just once. There are 14 residues in the CDR3. The germline gives CDR1 LGHNA, CDR2 YNFKEQ. V shed 4 bases and J shed 6 bases, with 14 bases lying between them. The chain has TRBV4-2 and TRBJ2-3; D may be TRBD1 (6 bases). The TCR originated in a human donor who donated a stem cell graft to a child with congenital amegakaryocytic thrombocytopenia. The specimen comprised PBMCs from the stem cell graft donor, sampled from the stem cell graft. In DNA form, the CDR3 reads TGTGCCAGCAGCCCAGGGGTCCTCGGCGATACGCAGTATTTT. Its protein product is CASSPGVLGDTQYF.